This TCR beta chain was found in a study of blood T cell repertoires in COVID-19. The wider study: Donors in the United States, Italy and Spain gave samples during acute or convalescent COVID-19. The cDNA or gDNA used as material had been derived from T cells, B-cell-depleted T cells, or PBMCs.

This CDR3 is 14 amino acids long. The germline V gene encodes CDR1 MDHEN and CDR2 SYDVKM. Trimming cost V 4 bases and J 2 bases, with 12 bases left between them. Original methodology: How many nucleated cells were present was estimated from reference gene primer amplification. Here immunoSEQ multiplex PCR was the method, and the copy in TCRdb shows in-frame clones only, minus some. V, J and clone size are taken as reported in that table, and D and trimming were inferred from the DNA itself. The repertoire holds roughly 200,000 clones, with roughly 80% as singletons. This chain joins TRBV28 and TRBJ2-7; D unresolved. Sample: peripheral blood. This TCR derives from a man aged 50-59 years who had recovered from COVID-19. In DNA form, the CDR3 reads TGTGCCAGCAGTTATAGCCCAGATACCTACGAGCAGTACTTC. This gives the protein CASSYSPDTYEQYF.